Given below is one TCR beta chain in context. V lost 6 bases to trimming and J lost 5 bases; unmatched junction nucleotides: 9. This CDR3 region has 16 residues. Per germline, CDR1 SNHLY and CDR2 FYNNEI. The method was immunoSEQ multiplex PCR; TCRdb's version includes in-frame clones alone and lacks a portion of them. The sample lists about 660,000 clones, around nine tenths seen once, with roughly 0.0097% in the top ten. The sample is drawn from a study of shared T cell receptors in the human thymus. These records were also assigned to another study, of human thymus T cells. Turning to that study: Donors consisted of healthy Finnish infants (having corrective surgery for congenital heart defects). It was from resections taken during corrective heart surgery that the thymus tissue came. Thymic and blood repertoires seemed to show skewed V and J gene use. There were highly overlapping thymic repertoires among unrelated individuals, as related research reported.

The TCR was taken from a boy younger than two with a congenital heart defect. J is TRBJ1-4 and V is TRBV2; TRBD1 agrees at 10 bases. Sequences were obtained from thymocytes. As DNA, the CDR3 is TGTGCCAGCAGGCCCGGGACAGGGGTGTTGAATGAAAAACTGTTTTTT. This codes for CASRPGTGVLNEKLFF.